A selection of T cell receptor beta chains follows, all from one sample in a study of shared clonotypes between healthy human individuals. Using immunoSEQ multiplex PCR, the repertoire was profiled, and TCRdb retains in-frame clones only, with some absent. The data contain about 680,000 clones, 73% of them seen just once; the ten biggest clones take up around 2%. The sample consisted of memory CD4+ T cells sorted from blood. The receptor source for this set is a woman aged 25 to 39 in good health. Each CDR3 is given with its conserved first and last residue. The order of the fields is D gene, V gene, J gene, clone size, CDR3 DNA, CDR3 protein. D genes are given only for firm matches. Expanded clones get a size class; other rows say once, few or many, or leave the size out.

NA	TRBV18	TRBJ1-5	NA	TGTGCCAGCTCACAGGACGCTCAGCCCCAGCATTTT	CASSQDAQPQHF
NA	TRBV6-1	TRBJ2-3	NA	TGTGCCAGTAGACTAGGGGGAAACACAGATACGCAGTATTTT	CASRLGGNTDTQYF
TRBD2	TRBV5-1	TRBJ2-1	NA	TGCGCCAGTTCAGGGACTAGCGGGAGTGTTGAGCAGTTCTTC	CASSGTSGSVEQFF
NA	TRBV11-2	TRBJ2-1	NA	TGTGCCAGCAGCTTAGGACCAGGGAATGAGCAGTTCTTC	CASSLGPGNEQFF
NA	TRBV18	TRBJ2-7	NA	TGTGCCAGCTCACCTCAACAGGGTTCGGACGAGCAGTACTTC	CASSPQQGSDEQYF
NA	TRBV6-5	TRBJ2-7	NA	TGTGCCAGCAGACCCTTGGGAACCACCTACGAGCAGTACTTC	CASRPLGTTYEQYF
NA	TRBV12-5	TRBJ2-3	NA	TGTGCTAGTGGTCTCGAGGGGTTGGGCACAGATACGCAGTATTTT	CASGLEGLGTDTQYF
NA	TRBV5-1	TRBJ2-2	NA	TGCGCCAGCAGCTTGGCCGAAATCGTCGGGGAGCTGTTTTTT	CASSLAEIVGELFF
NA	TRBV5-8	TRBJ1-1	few	TGTGCCAGCAGGTCGGGGGTAGTCTTGGGGAACACTGAAGCTTTCTTT	CASRSGVVLGNTEAFF
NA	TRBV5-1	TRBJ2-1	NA	TGCGCCAGCAGCCAAGACAGTTCTCTTTACAATGAGCAGTTCTTC	CASSQDSSLYNEQFF
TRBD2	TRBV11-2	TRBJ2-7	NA	TGTGCCAGCAGCAAACAGACCACTAGCGGGAGAGCTTACGAGCAGTACTTC	CASSKQTTSGRAYEQYF
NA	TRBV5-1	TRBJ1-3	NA	TGCGCCAGCACCCCAGGGACGGCTGGAAACACCATATATTTT	CASTPGTAGNTIYF
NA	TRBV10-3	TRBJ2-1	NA	TGTGCCATCAGTGAGGGACTACCGAACTACAATGAGCAGTTCTTC	CAISEGLPNYNEQFF
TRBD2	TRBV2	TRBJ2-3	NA	TGTGCCAGCAGTGGGTTAGCGGGGCCAGATACGCAGTATTTT	CASSGLAGPDTQYF
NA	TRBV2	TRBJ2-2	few	TGTGCCAGCAGTCGTATAGACAGAACCACCGGGGAGCTGTTTTTT	CASSRIDRTTGELFF
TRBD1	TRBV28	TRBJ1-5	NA	TGTGCCAGCAGTTCCTGGGACAGGGAGGCGGATCAGCCCCAGCATTTT	CASSSWDREADQPQHF
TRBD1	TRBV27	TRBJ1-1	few	TGTGCCAGCAGTTTTCTTGGGACAGAGAACACTGAAGCTTTCTTT	CASSFLGTENTEAFF
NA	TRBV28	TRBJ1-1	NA	TGTGCCAGCAGTAACCCAGGGGCGGCGACTGAAGCTTTCTTT	CASSNPGAATEAFF
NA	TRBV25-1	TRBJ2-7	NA	TGTGCCAGCAGTGAGCCAGGGAGCTACGAGCAGTACTTC	CASSEPGSYEQYF
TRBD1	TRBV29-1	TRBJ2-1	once	TGCAGCGTTGAAACGGGGGACAGGGTGGGCTATGAGCAGTTCTTC	CSVETGDRVGYEQFF
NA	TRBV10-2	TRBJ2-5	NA	TGCGCCAGCGGCGCGCAACAAGAGACCCAGTACTTC	CASGAQQETQYF
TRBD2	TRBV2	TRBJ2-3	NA	TGTGCCAGCAGTCAGGGACTAGCGGGAGTGGATACGCAGTATTTT	CASSQGLAGVDTQYF
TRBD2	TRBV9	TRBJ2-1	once	TGTGCCAGCAGCGGAAAGCGGGAGAAAAATGAGCAGTTCTTC	CASSGKREKNEQFF
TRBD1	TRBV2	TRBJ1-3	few	TGTGCCAGCAGCGATGGACAGGGCTATGGAAACACCATATATTTT	CASSDGQGYGNTIYF
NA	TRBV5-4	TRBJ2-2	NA	TGTGCCAGCAGCTTCCCACCCGGGGAGCTGTTTTTT	CASSFPPGELFF
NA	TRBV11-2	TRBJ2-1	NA	TGTGCCAGCAGCTTAGATTCTGGACTGAGGGGGAATGAGCAGTTCTTC	CASSLDSGLRGNEQFF
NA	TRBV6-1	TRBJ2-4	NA	TGTGCCAGCAGCACTTCTATAGCCAAAAACATTCAGTACTTC	CASSTSIAKNIQYF